This entry lists 18 T cell receptor beta chains sequenced from one sample in a study of T cell repertoires in cytomegalovirus infection. TCRdb re-called the reads through MiXCR, storing one row per CDR3 protein. The repertoire holds 310,000 or so distinct CDR3 sequences, with over 20% as singletons. The material sequenced was PBMCs. The origin of the receptors is a human donor in good health (CMV status not recorded). Some clones in this sample may be carry-over from other donors' samples.

This clonotype appeared a few times. J is TRBJ2-7 and V is TRBV29-1; possibly TRBD1 or TRBD2 for D (5 bases each). The CDR3 is 12 amino acids. V shed 7 bases and J shed 2 bases, with 12 bases lying between them. Germline lookup yields CDR1 SQVTM and CDR2 ANQGSEA. DNA for the CDR3: TGCAGCGCCAGGGACGAAACCTACGAGCAGTACTTC. This codes for CSARDETYEQYF.

A few counts support this clonotype. This chain uses TRBV7-2 with TRBJ2-7, with 15 bases aligning to TRBD2. The CDR3 extends over 17 amino acids. With V trimmed by 5 bases and J by 0 bases, 5 bases remained unmatched. Germline V gene sequence: CDR1 SGHTA, CDR2 FQGNSA. The CDR3 bases are TGTGCCAGCAGCGCGGGACTAGCGGGGGGTTCCTCCTACGAGCAGTACTTC. This gives the protein CASSAGLAGGSSYEQYF.

The V gene is TRBV5-1, the J gene TRBJ2-2; the D gene is possibly TRBD1 (6 bases). V was shortened by 4 bases and J by 6 bases, with 13 bases between the two germline ends. In germline, CDR1 is SGHRS, CDR2 YFSETQ. There are 14 residues in the CDR3. The DNA for the CDR3 is TGCGCCAGCAGCGTGCTACAGGGACCCGGGGAGCTGTTTTTT. This encodes CASSVLQGPGELFF.

Only a few counts were recorded for this clonotype. The chain employs TRBV11-2 and TRBJ2-7; D is unclear. The CDR3 loop spans 12 amino acids. The V gene's germline CDR1 is SGHAT and CDR2 FQNNGV. V lost 3 bases to trimming and J lost 3 bases, with 6 bases between them. CDR3 protein: CASSLLDYEQYF. The DNA for the CDR3 is TGTGCCAGCAGCTTGTTGGACTACGAGCAGTACTTC.

This clonotype was observed a handful of times. The gene calls are TRBV20-1 and TRBJ1-1; unclear D gene. The CDR3 contains 12 residues. The V gene lost 0 bases and the J gene lost 4 bases, with 6 bases spanning the gap. Germline-derived CDR1 and CDR2 are DFQATT and SNEGSKA (reference sequence). CDR3 residues: CSAREGGTEAFF. CDR3 sequence (DNA): TGCAGTGCTAGAGAGGGCGGCACTGAAGCTTTCTTT.

The rearrangement links TRBV2 to TRBJ2-1; TRBD1 is a possible D gene (5 bases). Trimming left V 4 bases short and J 8 bases short, with 18 bases between. This CDR3 is 15 amino acids long. Germline-derived CDR1 and CDR2 are SNHLY and FYNNEI. The CDR3 DNA is TGTGCCAGCAGTGGAACAGGATGGTTTGTGGATGAGCAGTTCTTC. This encodes CASSGTGWFVDEQFF. The full variable domain, in which reference TRBV2 and TRBJ2-1 provide the parts outside the CDR3, is EPEVTQTPSHQVTQMGQEVILRCVPISNHLYFYWYRQILGQKVEFLVSFYNNEISEKSEIFDDQFSVERPDGSNFTLKIRSTKLEDSAMYFCASSGTGWFVDEQFFGPGTRLTVL.

The chain has TRBV7-2 and TRBJ2-4; no definite D call. The CDR3 is 14 residues long. Germline CDR1 SGHTA, CDR2 FQGNSA. The V end was cut by 3 bases, the J end by 5 bases, with 11 bases between. The CDR3 here is CASSFSPTENIQYF. CDR3 DNA sequence: TGTGCCAGCAGCTTTAGCCCGACTGAAAACATTCAGTACTTC.

The chain couples TRBV11-2 to TRBJ1-5; TRBD1 might be the D (5 bases). The germline CDR1 and CDR2 sequences are SGHAT and FQNNGV. The CDR3 runs to 13 residues. Trimming removed 1 base at V and 9 bases at J, with 10 bases between. CDR3 protein: CASSLGLGRPQHF. The CDR3, as DNA: TGTGCCAGCAGCTTAGGATTGGGACGGCCCCAGCATTTT.

This clonotype was seen only a few times. The chain has TRBV7-2 and TRBJ1-1; tentatively, D is TRBD1 (5 bases). The germline gives CDR1 SGHTA, CDR2 FQGNSA. Trimming took 2 bases from V and 6 from J, leaving 16 bases between them. The CDR3 is made up of 15 amino acids. The CDR3 reads CASSLWGREVAEAFF. CDR3 bases: TGTGCCAGCAGCTTATGGGGCAGGGAAGTAGCTGAAGCTTTCTTT.

The chain is built from TRBV4-2 and TRBJ2-3; TRBD2 might be the D (6 bases). Germline V gene lookup returns CDR1 LGHNA and CDR2 YNFKEQ. V was shortened by 0 bases and J by 5 bases, with 9 bases between the two germline ends. The CDR3 runs 14 residues. The CDR3 coding sequence is TGTGCCAGCAGCCAAGATTACGGGGGAGATACGCAGTATTTT. Protein product: CASSQDYGGDTQYF.

The rearrangement links TRBV19 to TRBJ2-6, with a tentative D call TRBD1 (5 bases). This CDR3 comprises 16 residues. Trimming left V 3 bases short and J 2 bases short, with 11 bases between. CDR1 LNHDA and CDR2 SQIVND come from the germline V gene (reference sequence). The CDR3 sequence is CASSIHRLPGANVLTF. The CDR3 region has the DNA TGTGCCAGTAGTATCCACAGGCTACCTGGGGCCAACGTCCTGACTTTC.

This clonotype was observed a handful of times. This rearrangement joins TRBV10-1 to TRBJ1-1; D gene unclear. Germline lookup yields CDR1 WNHNN and CDR2 SYGVQD (reference sequence). The CDR3 length is 13 residues. Trimming removed 4 bases at V and 2 bases at J, with 8 bases between. For the CDR3, the DNA is TGCGCCAGCAGTGCCAAAGGAAACACTGAAGCTTTCTTT. Translating it yields CASSAKGNTEAFF.

This clonotype was counted ten times or more. The rearrangement uses TRBV7-2 and TRBJ2-3; 7 positions agree with TRBD2. Per germline, CDR1 SGHTA and CDR2 FQGNSA. This CDR3 spans 17 amino acids. Trimming cost V 0 bases and J 4 bases; bases outside gene matches: 10. The CDR3 DNA follows: TGTGCCAGCAGCTTAGCGCAGTCTAGCCGGGGGGCAGATACGCAGTATTTT. Its protein is CASSLAQSSRGADTQYF.

This clonotype was found many times. The CDR3 sequence is CASSLDREYGYTF. CDR3 sequence (DNA): TGTGCCAGCAGCTTGGACAGGGAATATGGCTACACCTTC. The genes are TRBV7-8 and TRBJ1-2; 8 bases fit TRBD1. V trimming: 3 bases; J trimming: 5 bases; junction bases outside the gene matches: 2. The CDR3 is made up of 13 amino acids. Germline-derived CDR1 and CDR2 are SGHVS and FQNEAQ.

This sequence joins TRBV15 and TRBJ1-1; D gene uncertain. The CDR3 has 15 amino acids. The V end lost 5 bases, the J end lost 0 bases, and 13 bases lay between the germline ends. CDR1 and CDR2 (germline): LNHNV, YYDKDF (reference sequence). The CDR3 region has the DNA TGTGCCACCAGCCGACCATCTAGGGTGAACACTGAAGCTTTCTTT. It translates to CATSRPSRVNTEAFF.

This clonotype was observed at least ten times. The chain uses TRBV7-2 and TRBJ1-1; D unclear. V lost 1 base and J 3 bases, leaving 12 bases between the germline ends. This CDR3 spans 15 amino acids. From germline, CDR1 is SGHTA and CDR2 FQGNSA. The CDR3 loop reads CASSLGSPVYTEAFF. The CDR3 nucleotides are TGTGCCAGCAGCTTAGGTAGCCCGGTGTACACTGAAGCTTTCTTT.

V is TRBV28 and J is TRBJ1-5, with no clear D. Trimming removed 4 bases from V and 6 bases from J, with 13 bases in between. This CDR3 has 14 residues. Germline lookup yields CDR1 MDHEN and CDR2 SYDVKM. The CDR3 loop is CASSSPRWGQPQHF. CDR3 DNA sequence: TGTGCCAGCAGTTCACCTAGATGGGGTCAGCCCCAGCATTTT.

Many counts were recorded for this clonotype. This chain links TRBV7-2 with TRBJ2-1, with D unresolved. V dropped 1 base and J dropped 7 bases, with 8 bases sitting between them. The CDR3 totals 13 residues. The germline V gene encodes CDR1 SGHTA and CDR2 FQGNSA. Here the CDR3 DNA reads TGTGCCAGCAGCTTAGGGGGTTGGAATGAGCAGTTCTTC. The encoded protein is CASSLGGWNEQFF.